The T cell receptor beta chain described here comes from a study of human T cells and chemical hapten exposure. Looking at the study overall: 0.01% DPC was applied to the upper back in patch tests, which were read at 6 days. The study, taken as a whole, reports: The presence of alopecia in the donors means their immune response may differ from healthy people's. Compared with pre-sensitization or healthy control sets, expanded TCRs clustered more.

As to this clonotype: Its antigen remains unidentified.

This CDR3 has 15 residues. Trimming shortened V by 6 bases and J by 1 base, and 15 bases separated the two germline ends. CDR1 and CDR2 from the germline V gene are SGHVS and FNYEAQ. Time point in this sample: patch test 1, 2 weeks after DPC sensitization. Treatment described: therapeutic diphenylcyclopropenone sensitization with weekly scalp DPC. Extraction of total RNA was performed on unfractionated whole blood. In TCRdb, the RACE reads were re-called with MiXCR into one record per CDR3 protein. The sample includes approximately 82,000 distinct CDR3 sequences, roughly a tenth of them seen just once.

The J gene is TRBJ1-1, the V gene TRBV7-6, with D possibly matching TRBD1 (6 bases). The source material was whole blood, sampled in connection with sensitization to the hapten diphenylcyclopropenone (DPC). The sequence derives from a man aged 35 to 55 with alopecia areata. Some clones in this sample may be carry-over from other donors' samples. The CDR3 bases are TGTGCCAGCAGGGACACAGGGTCCTCGAACACTGAAGCTTTCTTT. Translating gives CASRDTGSSNTEAFF.